The clone carrying this TCR beta chain showed up just a few times. The antigen remains unidentified. This specimen comes from a study of T-cell reconstitution after alpha-beta-depleted transplantation in children. Findings and caveats of the study: The authors attributed T-cell counts and diversity one year after transplant mostly to newly produced T cells. About two months after transplant, alpha-beta T cells reportedly came from several hundred expanded graft clones.

Germline V lookup: CDR1 SGHAT, CDR2 FQNNGV. Trimming cost V 6 bases and J 0 bases, with 17 bases left between them. The CDR3 spans 16 residues. Researchers prepared the TCRbeta library using unique molecular identifiers, the study reports. From the PCR reads, TCRdb called clonotypes with MiXCR, one entry per CDR3 protein. The table has around 700,000 distinct CDR3 sequences, about an eighth seen once. The receptor was isolated from a girl aged 2-10 years with congenital amegakaryocytic thrombocytopenia, due to receive a stem cell transplant. The chain uses TRBV11-2 and TRBJ2-5; D may match TRBD1 or TRBD2 (5 bases each). Sequenced here: PBMCs, sampled before TCRalphabeta/CD19-depleted stem cell transplant. The CDR3 DNA reads TGTGCCAGCAGTTCCCCCTCGTGGGGGTACCAAGAGACCCAGTACTTC. Protein: CASSSPSWGYQETQYF.